This T cell receptor beta chain was retrieved from a study of CD8 T cells in ankylosing spondylitis. Study results and caveats: Made up of under ten highly homologous variants, a TCR beta motif appeared characteristic of ankylosing spondylitis blood.

The CDR3 totals 12 residues. Trimming left V 1 base short and J 6 bases short, with 7 bases between. Germline CDR1 SEHNR, CDR2 FQNEAQ (reference sequence). TCRdb itself ran the 5' RACE reads through MiXCR, one entry per CDR3 protein. The table lists fewer than 750,000 distinct CDR3 sequences, 19% of them singletons. This clonotype was counted between two and nine times. The antigen remains unidentified. The chain uses TRBV7-9 and TRBJ2-7; possibly TRBD1 for D (6 bases). Sample: blood, either unsorted or a sorted T cell fraction (not recorded which). The source of this sequence is a male donor with ankylosing spondylitis. CDR3 sequence: CASSLGDTEQYF. CDR3 bases: TGTGCCAGCAGCTTAGGGGACACCGAGCAGTACTTC.